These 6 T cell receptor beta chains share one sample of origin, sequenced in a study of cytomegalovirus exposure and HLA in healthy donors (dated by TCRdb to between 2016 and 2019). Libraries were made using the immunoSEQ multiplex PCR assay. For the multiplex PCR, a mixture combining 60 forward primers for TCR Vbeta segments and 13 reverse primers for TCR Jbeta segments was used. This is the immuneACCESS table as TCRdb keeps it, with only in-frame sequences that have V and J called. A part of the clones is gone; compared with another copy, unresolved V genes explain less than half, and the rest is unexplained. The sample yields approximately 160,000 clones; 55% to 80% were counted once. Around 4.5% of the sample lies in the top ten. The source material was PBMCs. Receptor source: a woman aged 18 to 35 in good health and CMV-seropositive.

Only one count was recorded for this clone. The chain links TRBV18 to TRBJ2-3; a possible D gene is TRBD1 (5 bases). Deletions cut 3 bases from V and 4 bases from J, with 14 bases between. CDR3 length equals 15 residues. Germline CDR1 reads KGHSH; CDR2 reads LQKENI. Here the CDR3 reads CASSPIQGGADTQYF. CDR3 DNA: TGTGCCAGCTCACCCATTCAGGGTGGAGCAGATACGCAGTATTTT.

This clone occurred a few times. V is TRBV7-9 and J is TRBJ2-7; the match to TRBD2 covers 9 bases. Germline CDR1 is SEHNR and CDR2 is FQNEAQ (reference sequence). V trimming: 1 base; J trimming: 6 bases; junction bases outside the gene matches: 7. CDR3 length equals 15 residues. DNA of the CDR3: TGTGCCAGCAGCTTAGTCGCGGGAGGGCCCCCCGAGCAGTACTTC. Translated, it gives CASSLVAGGPPEQYF.

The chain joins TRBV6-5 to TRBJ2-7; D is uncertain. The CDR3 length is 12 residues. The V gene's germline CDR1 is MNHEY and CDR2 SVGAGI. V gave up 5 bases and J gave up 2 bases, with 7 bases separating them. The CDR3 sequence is CASSTRTYEQYF. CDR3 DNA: TGTGCCAGCAGTACGCGGACCTACGAGCAGTACTTC.

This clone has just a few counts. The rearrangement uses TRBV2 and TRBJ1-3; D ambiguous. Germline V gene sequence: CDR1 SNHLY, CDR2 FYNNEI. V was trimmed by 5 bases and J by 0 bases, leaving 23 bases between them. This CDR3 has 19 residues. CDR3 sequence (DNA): TGTGCCAGCAGTCAAATAAGACCGGGCCTAGGGAGCTCTGGAAACACCATATATTTT. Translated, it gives CASSQIRPGLGSSGNTIYF. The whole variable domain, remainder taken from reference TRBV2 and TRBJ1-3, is EPEVTQTPSHQVTQMGQEVILRCVPISNHLYFYWYRQILGQKVEFLVSFYNNEISEKSEIFDDQFSVERPDGSNFTLKIRSTKLEDSAMYFCASSQIRPGLGSSGNTIYFGEGSWLTVV.

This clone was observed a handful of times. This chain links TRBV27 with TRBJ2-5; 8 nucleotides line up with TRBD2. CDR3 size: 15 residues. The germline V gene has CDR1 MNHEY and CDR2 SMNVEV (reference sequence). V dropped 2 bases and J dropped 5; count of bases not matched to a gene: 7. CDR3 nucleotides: TGTGCCAGCAGTTTAAACGGGGGGGGCGGGGAGACCCAGTACTTC. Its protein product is CASSLNGGGGETQYF.

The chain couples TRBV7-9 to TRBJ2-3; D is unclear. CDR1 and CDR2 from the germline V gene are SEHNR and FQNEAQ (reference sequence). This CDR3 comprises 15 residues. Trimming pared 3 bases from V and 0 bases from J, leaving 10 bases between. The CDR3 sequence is CASSFVSPSTDTQYF. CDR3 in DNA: TGTGCCAGCAGCTTTGTGAGCCCTAGCACAGATACGCAGTATTTT.